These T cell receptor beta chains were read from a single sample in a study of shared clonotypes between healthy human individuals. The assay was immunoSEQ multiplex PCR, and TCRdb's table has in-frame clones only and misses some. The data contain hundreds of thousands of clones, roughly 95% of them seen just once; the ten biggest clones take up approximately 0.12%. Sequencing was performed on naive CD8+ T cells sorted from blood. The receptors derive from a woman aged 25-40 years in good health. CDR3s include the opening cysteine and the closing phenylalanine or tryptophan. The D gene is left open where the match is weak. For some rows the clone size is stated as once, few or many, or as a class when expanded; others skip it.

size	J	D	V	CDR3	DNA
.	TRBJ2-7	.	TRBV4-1	CASSPRSGGPGYEQYF	TGCGCCAGCAGCCCCCGAAGCGGCGGGCCAGGCTACGAGCAGTACTTC
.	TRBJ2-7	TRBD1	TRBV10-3	CAISEPGQVSYEQYF	TGTGCCATCAGTGAGCCCGGACAGGTCTCCTACGAGCAGTACTTC
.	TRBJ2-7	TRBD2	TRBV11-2	CASSQTSGGGPYEQYF	TGTGCCAGCAGTCAAACTAGCGGGGGCGGACCCTACGAGCAGTACTTC
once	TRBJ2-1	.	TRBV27	CASSFRSSYNEQFF	TGTGCCAGCAGTTTCCGAAGCTCCTACAATGAGCAGTTCTTC
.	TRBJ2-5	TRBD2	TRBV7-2	CASSVAQAGGREQYF	TGTGCCAGCAGCGTCGCGCAAGCGGGAGGTCGGGAGCAGTACTTC
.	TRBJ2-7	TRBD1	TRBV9	CASSVGDRGSFYEQYF	TGTGCCAGCAGCGTAGGGGACAGGGGATCTTTCTACGAGCAGTACTTC
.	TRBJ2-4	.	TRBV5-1	CASSLGQTAKNIQYF	TGCGCCAGCAGCTTGGGACAGACAGCCAAAAACATTCAGTACTTC
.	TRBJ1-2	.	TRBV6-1	CASSGTILLAGGYTF	TGTGCCAGCAGTGGGACCATTCTCCTCGCGGGTGGCTACACCTTC
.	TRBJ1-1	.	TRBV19	CASSIQGGNEAFF	TGTGCCAGTAGTATACAGGGCGGGAATGAAGCTTTCTTT
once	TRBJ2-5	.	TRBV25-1	CASSEYIRSQETQYF	TGTGCCAGCAGTGAATATATCCGGTCCCAAGAGACCCAGTACTTC
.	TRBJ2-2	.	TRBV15	CATSRSFGDVNTGELFF	TGTGCCACCAGCAGGAGCTTCGGGGACGTCAACACCGGGGAGCTGTTTTTT
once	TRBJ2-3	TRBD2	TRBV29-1	CSVVLAGVSDTQYF	TGCAGCGTCGTGTTAGCGGGAGTGTCAGATACGCAGTATTTT
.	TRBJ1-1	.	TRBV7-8	CASAPLAMAFF	TGTGCCAGCGCACCGTTGGCAATGGCTTTCTTT
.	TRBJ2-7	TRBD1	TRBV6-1	CASSLDRGLYEQYF	TGTGCCAGCAGCTTGGACAGGGGGTTGTACGAGCAGTACTTC
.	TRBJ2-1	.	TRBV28	CASSLPVGLGSYNEQFF	TGTGCCAGCAGCCTCCCCGTGGGGCTAGGGTCCTACAATGAGCAGTTCTTC
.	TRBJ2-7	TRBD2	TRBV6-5	CASSNGLAGAYEQYF	TGTGCCAGCAGCAACGGACTAGCGGGAGCCTACGAGCAGTACTTC
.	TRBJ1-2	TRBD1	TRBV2	CASSEWGQGYSEGVYGHTF	TGTGCCAGCAGTGAATGGGGACAGGGGTATTCGGAAGGCGTCTATGGCCACACCTTC
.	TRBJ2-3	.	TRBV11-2	CASSLGGVTDTQYF	TGTGCCAGCAGCTTAGGGGGGGTCACAGATACGCAGTATTTT
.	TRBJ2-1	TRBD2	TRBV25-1	CASSYGLAGGNEQFF	TGTGCCAGCAGCTATGGACTAGCGGGAGGGAATGAGCAGTTCTTC
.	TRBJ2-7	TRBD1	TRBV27	CASRPTGGAYEQYF	TGTGCCAGTAGACCGACAGGGGGCGCCTACGAGCAGTACTTC
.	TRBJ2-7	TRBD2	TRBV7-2	CASSLTSGSYEQYF	TGTGCCAGCAGCTTGACTAGCGGGTCATACGAGCAGTACTTC
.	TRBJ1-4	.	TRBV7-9	CASSLNRLGEVEEKLFF	TGTGCCAGCAGCTTAAATCGTCTGGGGGAGGTCGAGGAAAAACTGTTTTTT
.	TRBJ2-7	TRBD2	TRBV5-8	CASSPSSSGKTSYEQYF	TGTGCCAGCAGCCCCTCTAGTAGCGGGAAGACCTCCTACGAGCAGTACTTC
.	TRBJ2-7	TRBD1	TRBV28	CASGTGVFEQYF	TGTGCCAGCGGGACAGGGGTCTTCGAGCAGTACTTC
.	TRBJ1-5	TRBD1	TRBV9	CASSDGQGAGQPQHF	TGTGCCAGCAGCGACGGACAGGGGGCAGGTCAGCCCCAGCATTTT
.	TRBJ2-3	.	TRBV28	CASSSGVTGFDTQYF	TGTGCCAGCAGTTCAGGAGTGACCGGGTTCGATACGCAGTATTTT
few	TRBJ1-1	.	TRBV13	CASSSEDGGWTEAFF	TGTGCCAGCAGCTCTGAAGATGGGGGGTGGACTGAAGCTTTCTTT
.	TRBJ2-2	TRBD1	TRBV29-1	CSVEAGTGIGELFF	TGCAGCGTTGAGGCCGGGACAGGGATCGGGGAGCTGTTTTTT
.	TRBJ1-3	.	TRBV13	CASSLEYQGLSSGNTIYF	TGTGCCAGCAGCTTAGAATATCAGGGCCTATCTTCTGGAAACACCATATATTTT
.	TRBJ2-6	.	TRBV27	CASTFHSGANVLTF	TGTGCCAGCACCTTCCACTCTGGGGCCAACGTCCTGACTTTC
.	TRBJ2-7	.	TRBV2	CASSEAGLRASYEQYF	TGTGCCAGCAGTGAAGCGGGCCTCAGGGCGTCCTACGAGCAGTACTTC
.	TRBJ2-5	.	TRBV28	CASSLGRLETQYF	TGTGCCAGCAGTTTGGGGAGGTTGGAGACCCAGTACTTC
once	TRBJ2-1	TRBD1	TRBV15	CATTSRTGGNEQFF	TGTGCCACCACCTCCAGGACAGGGGGCAATGAGCAGTTCTTC
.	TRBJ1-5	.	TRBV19	CASRYSNQPQHF	TGTGCCAGTAGATATAGCAATCAGCCCCAGCATTTT
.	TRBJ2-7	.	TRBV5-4	CASSTNAGTLSYEQYF	TGTGCCAGCAGCACGAACGCCGGGACGTTATCCTACGAGCAGTACTTC
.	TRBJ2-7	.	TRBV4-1	CASSQFSSYEQYF	TGCGCCAGCAGCCAATTTTCGAGCTACGAGCAGTACTTC
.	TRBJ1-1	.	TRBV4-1	CASSQGLTEAFF	TGCGCCAGCAGCCAAGGCCTAACTGAAGCTTTCTTT
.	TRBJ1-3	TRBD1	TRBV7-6	CASSATGGVLSGNTIYF	TGTGCCAGCAGCGCCACAGGGGGAGTTCTCTCTGGAAACACCATATATTTT
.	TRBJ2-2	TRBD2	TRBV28	CASSFPSGSWGGELFF	TGTGCCAGCAGTTTCCCTAGCGGGAGTTGGGGCGGGGAGCTGTTTTTT
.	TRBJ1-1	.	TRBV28	CASSFGVGDMNTEAFF	TGTGCCAGCAGCTTCGGTGTAGGAGACATGAACACTGAAGCTTTCTTT
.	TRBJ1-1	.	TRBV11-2	CASRAAGNTEAFF	TGTGCCAGCAGGGCCGCCGGGAACACTGAAGCTTTCTTT
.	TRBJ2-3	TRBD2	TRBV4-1	CASSQTWTSGNTDTQYF	TGCGCCAGCAGCCAGACCTGGACTAGCGGGAACACAGATACGCAGTATTTT
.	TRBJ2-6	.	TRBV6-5	CASATGSPGANVLTF	TGTGCCAGCGCGACGGGTTCTCCGGGGGCCAACGTCCTGACTTTC
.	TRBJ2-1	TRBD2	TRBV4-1	CASSQVAGDAYNEQFF	TGCGCCAGCAGCCAGGTAGCGGGAGACGCCTACAATGAGCAGTTCTTC
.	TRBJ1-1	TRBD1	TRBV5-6	CASKTGDGFSEAFF	TGTGCCAGCAAGACAGGGGACGGCTTTTCTGAAGCTTTCTTT
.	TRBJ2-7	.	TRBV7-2	CASSASGTETYEQYF	TGTGCCAGCAGCGCTTCCGGGACGGAGACTTACGAGCAGTACTTC
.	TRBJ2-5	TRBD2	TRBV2	CASSELKLAGKETQYF	TGTGCCAGCAGTGAACTAAAGCTAGCGGGAAAAGAGACCCAGTACTTC
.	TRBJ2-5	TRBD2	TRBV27	CASSLLAGGPETQYF	TGTGCCAGCAGTTTACTAGCGGGAGGGCCAGAGACCCAGTACTTC
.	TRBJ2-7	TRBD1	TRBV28	CASSPSDRRDYEQYF	TGTGCCAGCAGTCCCTCGGACAGGAGAGACTACGAGCAGTACTTC